Described below is a single T cell receptor (beta chain) sequence and its context. Its antigen is currently unknown. Viral peptide pools were used in the ViraFEST assay to expand antigen-specific CD4+ T cells, and sequencing came afterward. Culturing for around eleven days preceded CD4+ T cell isolation. The person had a PCR-confirmed SARS-CoV-2 infection during March to December 2020. PBMC cultures contained two million cells per well, 8.5 to 10 IU/ml IL-2 and about 9.7 ug/ml peptides. TCRdb's copy holds only in-frame clones and misses some; the assay was immunoSEQ multiplex PCR. The sample has under 65,000 clones; 65% to 80% are singletons. Germline V gene lookup returns CDR1 SGHDT and CDR2 YYEEEE. This CDR3 spans 15 amino acids. Trimming took off 2 bases at V and 0 bases at J, with 10 bases between the two ends. The record originates from a study of vaccination effects on CD4 cells after COVID-19. Background on the study: Participants were given two doses of BNT162b2 or mRNA-1273 vaccine. General study points: At late timepoints after vaccination, vaccine- and infection-induced clones shrank markedly.

The clonotype originates from a human donor who had a prior SARS-CoV-2 infection. The rearrangement links TRBV5-6 to TRBJ2-3; D uncertain. The sample was CD4+ T cells from PBMCs cultured with HIV peptides, taken before COVID-19 vaccination. Subset reported: HIV-1 Nef peptide pool negative control/reference culture. The CDR3 region has the DNA TGTGCCAGCAGCTTCGGGCCTACTAGCACAGATACGCAGTATTTT. It encodes CASSFGPTSTDTQYF.